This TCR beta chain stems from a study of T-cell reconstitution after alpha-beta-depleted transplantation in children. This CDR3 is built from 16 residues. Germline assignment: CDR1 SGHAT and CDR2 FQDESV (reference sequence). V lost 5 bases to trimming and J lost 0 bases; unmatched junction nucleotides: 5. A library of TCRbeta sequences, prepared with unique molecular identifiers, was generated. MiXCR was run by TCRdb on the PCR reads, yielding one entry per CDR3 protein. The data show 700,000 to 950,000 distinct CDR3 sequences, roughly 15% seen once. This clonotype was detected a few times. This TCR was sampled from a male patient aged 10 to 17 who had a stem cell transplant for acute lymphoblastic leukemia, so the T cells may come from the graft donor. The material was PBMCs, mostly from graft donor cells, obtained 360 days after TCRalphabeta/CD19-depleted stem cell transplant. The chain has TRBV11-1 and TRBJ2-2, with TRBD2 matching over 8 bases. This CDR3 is CASSPPGRANTGELFF. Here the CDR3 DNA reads TGTGCCAGCAGCCCACCCGGGAGGGCGAACACCGGGGAGCTGTTTTTT. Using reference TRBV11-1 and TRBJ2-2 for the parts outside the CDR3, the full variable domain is EAEVAQSPRYKITEKSQAVAFWCDPISGHATLYWYRQILGQGPELLVQFQDESVVDDSQLPKDRFSAERLKGVDSTLKIQPAELGDSAMYLCASSPPGRANTGELFFGEGSRLTVL.